The table lists the clone carrying this TCR beta chain with many counts. Its specificity is unknown. This entry is derived from a study of T-cell reconstitution after alpha-beta-depleted transplantation in children. Study conclusions and caveats: At the one-year point after transplant, T-cell counts and TCRbeta diversity were found to come mostly from T cells that had been newly produced. It was surviving recipient T cells and thymic progenitors that gave some patients high TCRbeta diversity at day 60. It was reported that alpha-beta T cells came from several hundred expanded graft clones (about two months after transplant).

This CDR3 has 15 residues. Germline values: CDR1 KGHDR, CDR2 SFDVKD. The V gene lost 3 bases and the J gene lost 2 bases, with 10 bases spanning the gap. Unique molecular identifiers featured in how the TCRbeta library was prepared. TCRdb re-derived calls from the PCR reads in MiXCR, one entry per CDR3 protein. The table includes approximately 800,000 distinct CDR3 sequences, under 20% detected once. This rearrangement joins TRBV24-1 to TRBJ2-1; D is perhaps TRBD1 (5 bases). The specimen was PBMCs, mostly from graft donor cells, collected 360 days after TCRalphabeta/CD19-depleted stem cell transplant. The origin of this receptor is a male patient aged 10-17 years who had a stem cell transplant for acute lymphoblastic leukemia, so the T cells may come from the graft donor. CDR3 residues: CATSDPDRAYNEQFF. CDR3 bases: TGTGCCACCAGTGATCCCGACAGAGCCTACAATGAGCAGTTCTTC.